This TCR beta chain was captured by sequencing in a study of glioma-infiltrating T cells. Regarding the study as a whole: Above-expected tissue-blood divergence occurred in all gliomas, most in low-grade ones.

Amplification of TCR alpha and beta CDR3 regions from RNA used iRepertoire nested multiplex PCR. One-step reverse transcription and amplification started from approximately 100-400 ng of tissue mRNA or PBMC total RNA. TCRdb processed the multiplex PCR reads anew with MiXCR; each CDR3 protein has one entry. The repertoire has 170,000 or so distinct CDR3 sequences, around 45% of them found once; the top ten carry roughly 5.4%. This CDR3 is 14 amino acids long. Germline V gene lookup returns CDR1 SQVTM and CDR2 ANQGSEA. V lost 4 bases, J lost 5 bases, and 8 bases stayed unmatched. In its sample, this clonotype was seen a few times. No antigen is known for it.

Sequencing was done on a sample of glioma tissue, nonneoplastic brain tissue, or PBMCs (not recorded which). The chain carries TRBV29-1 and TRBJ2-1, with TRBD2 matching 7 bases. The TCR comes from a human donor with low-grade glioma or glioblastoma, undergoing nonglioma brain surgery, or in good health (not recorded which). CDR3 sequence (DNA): TGCAGCGTTGGGGTGACTAGCATCAACAATGAGCAGTTCTTC. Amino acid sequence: CSVGVTSINNEQFF.